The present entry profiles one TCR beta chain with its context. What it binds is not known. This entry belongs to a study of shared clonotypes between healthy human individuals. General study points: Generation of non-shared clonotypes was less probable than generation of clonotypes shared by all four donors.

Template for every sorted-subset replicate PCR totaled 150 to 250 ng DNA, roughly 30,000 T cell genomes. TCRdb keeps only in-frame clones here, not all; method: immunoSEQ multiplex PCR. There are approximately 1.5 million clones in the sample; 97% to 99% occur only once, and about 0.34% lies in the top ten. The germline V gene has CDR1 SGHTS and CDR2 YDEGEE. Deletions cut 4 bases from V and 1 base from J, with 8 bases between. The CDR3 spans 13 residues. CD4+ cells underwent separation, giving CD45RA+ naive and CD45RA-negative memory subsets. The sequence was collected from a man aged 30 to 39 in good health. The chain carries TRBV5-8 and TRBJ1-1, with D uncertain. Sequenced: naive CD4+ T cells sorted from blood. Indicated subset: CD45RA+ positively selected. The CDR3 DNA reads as TGTGCCAGCAGCCCTTGGGGGAACACTGAAGCTTTCTTT. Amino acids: CASSPWGNTEAFF.